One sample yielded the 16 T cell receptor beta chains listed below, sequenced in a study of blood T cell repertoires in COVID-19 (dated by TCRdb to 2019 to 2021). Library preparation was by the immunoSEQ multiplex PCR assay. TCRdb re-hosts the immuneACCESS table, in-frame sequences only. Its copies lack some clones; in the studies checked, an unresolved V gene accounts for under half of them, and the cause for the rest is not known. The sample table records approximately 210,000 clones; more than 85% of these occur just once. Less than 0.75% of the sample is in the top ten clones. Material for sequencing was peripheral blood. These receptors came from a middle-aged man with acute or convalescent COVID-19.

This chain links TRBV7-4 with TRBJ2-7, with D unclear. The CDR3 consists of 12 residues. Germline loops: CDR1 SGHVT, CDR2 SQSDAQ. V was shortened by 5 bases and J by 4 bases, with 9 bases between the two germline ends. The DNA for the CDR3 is TGTGCCAGCAGCCCCCCTATGTACGAGCAGTACTTC. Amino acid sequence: CASSPPMYEQYF.

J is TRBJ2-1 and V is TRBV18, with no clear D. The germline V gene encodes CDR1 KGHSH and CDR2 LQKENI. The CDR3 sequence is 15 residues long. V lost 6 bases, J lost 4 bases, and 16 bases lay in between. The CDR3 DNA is TGTGCCAGCTCCCGTGGCGGAGATGAGTACAATGAGCAGTTCTTC. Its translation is CASSRGGDEYNEQFF.

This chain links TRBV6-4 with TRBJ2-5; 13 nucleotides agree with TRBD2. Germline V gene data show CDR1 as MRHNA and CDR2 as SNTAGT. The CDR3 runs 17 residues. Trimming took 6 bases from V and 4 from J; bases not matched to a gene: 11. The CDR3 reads CASRRRTSGSLVETQYF. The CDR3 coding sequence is TGTGCCAGCAGACGCAGGACTAGCGGGAGCTTAGTAGAGACCCAGTACTTC.

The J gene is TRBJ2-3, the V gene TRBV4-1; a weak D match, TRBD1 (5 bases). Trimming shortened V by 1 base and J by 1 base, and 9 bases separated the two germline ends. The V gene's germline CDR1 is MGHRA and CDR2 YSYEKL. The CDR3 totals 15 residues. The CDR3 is CASSQVGVGTDTQYF. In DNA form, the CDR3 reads TGCGCCAGCAGCCAAGTAGGGGTCGGCACAGATACGCAGTATTTT.

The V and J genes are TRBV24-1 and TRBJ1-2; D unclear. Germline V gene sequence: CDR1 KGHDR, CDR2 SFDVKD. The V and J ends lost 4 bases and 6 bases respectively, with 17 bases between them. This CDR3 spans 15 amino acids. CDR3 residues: CATSDDRSGSDGYTF. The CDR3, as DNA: TGTGCCACCAGTGACGATCGATCAGGTTCCGATGGCTACACCTTC.

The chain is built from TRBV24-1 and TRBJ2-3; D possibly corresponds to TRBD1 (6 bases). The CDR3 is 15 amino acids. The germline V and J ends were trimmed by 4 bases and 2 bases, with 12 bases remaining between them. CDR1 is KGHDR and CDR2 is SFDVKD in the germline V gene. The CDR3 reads CATSDWDTHTDTQYF. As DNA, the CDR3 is TGTGCCACCAGTGACTGGGACACCCACACAGATACGCAGTATTTT.

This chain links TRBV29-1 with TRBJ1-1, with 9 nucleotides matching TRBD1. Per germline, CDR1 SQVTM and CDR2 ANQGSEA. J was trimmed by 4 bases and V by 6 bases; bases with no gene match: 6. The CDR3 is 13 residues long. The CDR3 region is CSVRKTGGTEAFF. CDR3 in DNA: TGCAGCGTAAGAAAGACAGGGGGCACTGAAGCTTTCTTT.

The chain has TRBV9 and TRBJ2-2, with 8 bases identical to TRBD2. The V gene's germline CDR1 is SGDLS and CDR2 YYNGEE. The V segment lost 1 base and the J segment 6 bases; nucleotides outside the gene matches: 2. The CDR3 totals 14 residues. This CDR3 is CASSVQAGAGELFF. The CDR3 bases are TGTGCCAGCAGCGTACAAGCGGGGGCCGGGGAGCTGTTTTTT.

The DNA of the CDR3 is TGTGCCAGTAGTATCCTCGGCGGGGTTGAGCAGTTCTTC. It is translated as CASSILGGVEQFF. The chain uses TRBV19 and TRBJ2-1; weak D call: TRBD2 (6 bases). The CDR3 totals 13 residues. Germline V gives CDR1 LNHDA, CDR2 SQIVND (reference sequence). With 3 bases removed from V and 9 bases from J, the gap between germline ends came to 12 bases.

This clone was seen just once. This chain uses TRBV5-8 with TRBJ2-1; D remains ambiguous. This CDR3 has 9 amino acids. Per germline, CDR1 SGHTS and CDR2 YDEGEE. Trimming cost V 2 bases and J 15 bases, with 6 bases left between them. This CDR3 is CASSFPWFF. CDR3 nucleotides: TGTGCCAGCAGCTTCCCCTGGTTCTTC.

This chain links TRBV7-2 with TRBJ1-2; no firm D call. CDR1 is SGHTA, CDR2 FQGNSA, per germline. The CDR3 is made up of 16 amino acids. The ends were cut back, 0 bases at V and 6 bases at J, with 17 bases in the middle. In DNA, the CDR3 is TGTGCCAGCAGCTTAGCTCCGGCCGGAGAACTAGATGGCTACACCTTC. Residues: CASSLAPAGELDGYTF. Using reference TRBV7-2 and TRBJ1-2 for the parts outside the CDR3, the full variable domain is GAGVSQSPSNKVTEKGKDVELRCDPISGHTALYWYRQSLGQGLEFLIYFQGNSAPDKSGLPSDRFSAERTGGSVSTLTIQRTQQEDSAVYLCASSLAPAGELDGYTFGSGTRLTVV.

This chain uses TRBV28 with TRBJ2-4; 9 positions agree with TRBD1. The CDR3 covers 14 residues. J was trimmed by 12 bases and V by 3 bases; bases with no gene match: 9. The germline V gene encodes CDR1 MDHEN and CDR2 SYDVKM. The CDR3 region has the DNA TGTGCCAGCAGTTTCAGGGACAGGGTGGGAGCTCAGTACTTC. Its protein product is CASSFRDRVGAQYF.

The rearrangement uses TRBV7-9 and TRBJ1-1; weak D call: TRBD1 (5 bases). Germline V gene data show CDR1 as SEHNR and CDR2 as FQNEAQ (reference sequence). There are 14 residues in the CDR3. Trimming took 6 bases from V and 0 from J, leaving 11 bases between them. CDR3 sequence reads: CASRTTVMNTEAFF. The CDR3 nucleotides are TGTGCCAGCAGAACGACAGTCATGAACACTGAAGCTTTCTTT.

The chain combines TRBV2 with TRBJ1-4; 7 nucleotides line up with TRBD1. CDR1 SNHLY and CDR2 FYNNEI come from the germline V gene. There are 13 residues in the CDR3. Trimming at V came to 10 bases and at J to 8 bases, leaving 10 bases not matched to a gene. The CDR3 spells CAKQGRMDEKLFF. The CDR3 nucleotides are TGTGCCAAACAGGGGCGTATGGACGAAAAACTGTTTTTT.

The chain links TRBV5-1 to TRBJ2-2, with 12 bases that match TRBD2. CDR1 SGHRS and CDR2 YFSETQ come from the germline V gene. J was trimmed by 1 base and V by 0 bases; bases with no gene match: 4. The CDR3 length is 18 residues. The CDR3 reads CASSLASTSGGNTGELFF. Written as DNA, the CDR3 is TGCGCCAGCAGCTTGGCCTCGACTAGCGGGGGGAACACCGGGGAGCTGTTTTTT.

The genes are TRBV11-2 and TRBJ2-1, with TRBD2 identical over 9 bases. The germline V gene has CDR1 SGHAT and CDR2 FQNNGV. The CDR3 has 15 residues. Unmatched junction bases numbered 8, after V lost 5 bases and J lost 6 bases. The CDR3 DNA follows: TGTGCCAGCAGCGCAAGGACTAGCGCTCTCAATGAGCAGTTCTTC. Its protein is CASSARTSALNEQFF.